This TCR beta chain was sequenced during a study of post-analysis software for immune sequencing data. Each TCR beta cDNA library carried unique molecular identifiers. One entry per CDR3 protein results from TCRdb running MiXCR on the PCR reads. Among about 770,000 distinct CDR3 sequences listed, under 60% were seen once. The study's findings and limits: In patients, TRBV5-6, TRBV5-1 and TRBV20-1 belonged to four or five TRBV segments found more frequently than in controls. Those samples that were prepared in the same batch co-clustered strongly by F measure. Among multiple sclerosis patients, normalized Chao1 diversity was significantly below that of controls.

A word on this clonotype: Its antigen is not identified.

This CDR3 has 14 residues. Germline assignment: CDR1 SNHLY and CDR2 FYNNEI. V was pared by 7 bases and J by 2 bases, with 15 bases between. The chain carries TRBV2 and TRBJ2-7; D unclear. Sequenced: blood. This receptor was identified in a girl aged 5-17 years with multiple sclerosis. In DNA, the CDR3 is TGTGCCAGCAAATTGATAGCAGGTACCTACGAGCAGTACTTC. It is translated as CASKLIAGTYEQYF. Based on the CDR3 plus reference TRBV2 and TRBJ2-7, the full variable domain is EPEVTQTPSHQVTQMGQEVILRCVPISNHLYFYWYRQILGQKVEFLVSFYNNEISEKSEIFDDQFSVERPDGSNFTLKIRSTKLEDSAMYFCASKLIAGTYEQYFGPGTRLTVT.